This section outlines one T cell receptor (beta chain) sequence together with its context. Its antigen is not identified. The conserved phenylalanine or tryptophan normally closing the CDR3 is absent here, so this likely arose from a read error. The V gene's germline CDR1 is SGHTA and CDR2 FQGNSA. With 7 bases clipped from V and 3 bases from J, the junction kept 5 bases outside the gene matches. The CDR3 totals 13 residues. TCR alpha and TCR beta cDNA libraries carrying sample barcodes and UMIs were produced by 5'RACE using constant-segment primers. TCRdb analysed the 5' RACE reads with MiXCR anew, one entry per CDR3 protein. The sample gives 210,000 or so distinct CDR3 sequences, about 27% of which show up once; roughly an eighth is in the top ten. The source of the sample is a study of T-cell memory formation after mild COVID-19. Notes on the study in general: Day 15 to 85 contracting clones showed balanced CD4/CD8; day 15 to 37 expanders favored CD4+. Contracting CD4+ clones lay largely in CM and EM, with CD8+ ones residing in EMRA. Pre-infection memory carried some responding clones, suggesting that cross-reactive memory joined.

This clonotype was obtained from an adult woman who had mild COVID-19 (a few samples of this study predate the infection). Cell type and time point are not known. The rearrangement links TRBV7-2 to TRBJ2-7, with 8 bases aligning to TRBD2. Sequencing used PBMCs or a T cell subset sorted from them (not recorded which). The CDR3 sequence is CASTGGMNYEQYL. CDR3 bases: TGTGCCAGCACGGGGGGGATGAACTACGAGCAGTACTTA.